The 31 T cell receptor beta chains given below trace back to one sample, sequenced in a study of cytomegalovirus exposure and HLA in healthy donors. PCR used 60 Vbeta primers and 13 Jbeta primers. TCRdb keeps only in-frame clones here, not all; method: immunoSEQ multiplex PCR. Of 110,000 to 150,000 clones listed, more than 70% were seen once; the top ten hold 4.9%. The sequencing sample was made of PBMCs. The receptors shown here come from a woman aged 45 to 65 in good health and CMV-seronegative.

This clone was counted a few times. The DNA for the CDR3 is TGTGCCAGCAAGGAAGGACAGGGGAAAACCTACGAGCAGTACTTC. This encodes CASKEGQGKTYEQYF. This chain connects TRBV2 to TRBJ2-7; TRBD1 agrees at 9 bases. The ends lost 7 bases at V and 2 bases at J; junction bases unmatched: 9. The length of the CDR3 is 15 residues. From germline, CDR1 is SNHLY and CDR2 FYNNEI.

This rearrangement joins TRBV5-1 to TRBJ2-5; 8 bases fit TRBD2. V dropped 0 bases and J dropped 5; count of bases not matched to a gene: 6. Germline V gives CDR1 SGHRS, CDR2 YFSETQ. The CDR3 is made up of 15 amino acids. CDR3: CASSLGETSVETQYF. The CDR3 nucleotides are TGCGCCAGCAGCTTGGGCGAGACTAGCGTCGAGACCCAGTACTTC.

This chain connects TRBV6-1 to TRBJ2-7, with no clear D. The CDR3 runs 14 residues. Per germline, CDR1 MNHNS and CDR2 SASEGT. The V gene lost 3 bases and the J gene lost 7 bases, with 16 bases spanning the gap. The CDR3 here is CASSEAGDFVEQYF. CDR3 nucleotides: TGTGCCAGCAGTGAGGCAGGCGATTTTGTGGAGCAGTACTTC.

The chain has TRBV7-2 and TRBJ1-6, with 7 positions matching TRBD1. The CDR3 length is 15 residues. CDR1 SGHTA and CDR2 FQGNSA come from the germline V gene. J was trimmed by 9 bases and V by 5 bases; bases with no gene match: 10. The CDR3 region has the DNA TGTGCCAGCAGCGTCGGGACAGCTAGTAGTTCACCCCTCCACTTT. Residues: CASSVGTASSSPLHF.

This clone has just one count. The chain combines TRBV19 with TRBJ2-7, with a possible D match to TRBD2 (6 bases). The germline V gene has CDR1 LNHDA and CDR2 SQIVND (reference sequence). This CDR3 contains 15 residues. Between the trimmed V and J ends, which lost 0 bases and 2 bases, there was a span of 11 bases. The CDR3 spells CASSIDSGGAYEQYF. CDR3 in DNA: TGTGCCAGTAGTATAGATTCAGGAGGGGCCTACGAGCAGTACTTC.

This chain links TRBV9 with TRBJ1-4; TRBD1 aligns across 12 bases. This CDR3 comprises 16 residues. V shed 4 bases, J shed 7 bases, and the junction held 8 bases outside the gene matches. Germline-derived CDR1 and CDR2 are SGDLS and YYNGEE. The CDR3 loop reads CASSPGTGGASEKLFF. The DNA for the CDR3 is TGTGCCAGCAGCCCCGGGACAGGGGGCGCGAGTGAAAAACTGTTTTTT.

V gene TRBV29-1 combines with J gene TRBJ2-3, with 8 bases aligning to TRBD2. V was clipped by 7 bases and J by 8 bases; unmatched bases: 14. CDR3 size: 14 residues. Germline V gives CDR1 SQVTM, CDR2 ANQGSEA. The CDR3 protein is CSADGTGGLGTQYF. In nucleotides, the CDR3 is TGCAGCGCGGACGGGACGGGGGGGTTAGGTACGCAGTATTTT.

V gene TRBV28 combines with J gene TRBJ1-5; no clear D. V dropped 6 bases and J dropped 8 bases, with 14 bases sitting between them. In germline, CDR1 is MDHEN, CDR2 SYDVKM. The CDR3 extends over 13 amino acids. This chain's CDR3 is CASSRPPREPQHF. DNA of the CDR3: TGTGCCAGCAGCCGCCCCCCCCGGGAGCCCCAGCATTTT.

The chain joins TRBV19 to TRBJ1-5, with 9 nucleotides matching TRBD1. V lost 4 bases to trimming and J lost 6 bases; unmatched junction nucleotides: 10. Germline V gene lookup returns CDR1 LNHDA and CDR2 SQIVND (reference sequence). The CDR3 has 16 residues. CDR3 loop: CASSRETGGVGQPQHF. CDR3 sequence (DNA): TGTGCCAGTAGTAGAGAAACAGGGGGCGTCGGTCAGCCCCAGCATTTT.

The rearrangement joins TRBV29-1 to TRBJ2-5, with D possibly being TRBD1 (5 bases). The end of the DNA fits TRBJ2-7 better, so the J call may be wrong. From germline, CDR1 is SQVTM and CDR2 ANQGSEA. This CDR3 has 14 amino acids. This CDR3 reads CSVESPGMGYEQYF. The CDR3 DNA follows: TGCAGCGTTGAAAGCCCAGGGATGGGTTACGAGCAGTACTTC.

This clone showed up just a few times. The chain couples TRBV28 to TRBJ2-7; 9 bases align to TRBD1. The J segment lost 0 bases and the V segment lost 4 bases, leaving 4 bases of the junction unmatched. The CDR3 spans 15 residues. The germline CDR1 and CDR2 sequences are MDHEN and SYDVKM. The CDR3 DNA follows: TGTGCCAGCAGTTCGGGACAGGGCTTCTCCTACGAGCAGTACTTC. Residues: CASSSGQGFSYEQYF.

CDR3 protein: CASSWAQGGNTGELFF. CDR3 nucleotides: TGTGCCAGCAGCTGGGCACAGGGGGGAAACACCGGGGAGCTGTTTTTT. The chain couples TRBV5-5 to TRBJ2-2; 8 bases agree with TRBD1. Germline V gives CDR1 SGHKS, CDR2 YYEKEE (reference sequence). After removal of 3 bases from V and 2 bases from J, the junction contained 6 bases not matched to a gene. The CDR3 totals 16 residues. Looking up the rest from reference TRBV5-5 and TRBJ2-2 gives the full variable domain: DAGVTQSPTHLIKTRGQQVTLRCSPISGHKSVSWYQQVLGQGPQFIFQYYEKEERGRGNFPDRFSARQFPNYSSELNVNALLLGDSALYLCASSWAQGGNTGELFFGEGSRLTVL.

The chain recombines TRBV5-1 with TRBJ1-2; a possible D gene is TRBD1 (5 bases). Germline CDR1 SGHRS, CDR2 YFSETQ. The CDR3 sequence is 13 residues long. Trimming removed 4 bases at V and 6 bases at J, with 13 bases between. CDR3 nucleotides: TGCGCCAGCAGCCCCAGGGATTGGGATGGCTACACCTTC. It encodes CASSPRDWDGYTF.

The V gene is TRBV5-4, the J gene TRBJ2-7; 7 bases fit TRBD1. V lost 4 bases and J lost 0; bases outside the gene matches: 7. The germline CDR1 and CDR2 sequences are SGHNT and YYREEE (reference sequence). The CDR3 runs 15 residues. CDR3 bases: TGTGCCAGCAGCCCAAGACAGGGCCACTCCTACGAGCAGTACTTC. This encodes CASSPRQGHSYEQYF.

This chain connects TRBV4-1 to TRBJ1-1; D is unresolved. This CDR3 contains 15 residues. Trimming took off 2 bases at V and 3 bases at J, with 13 bases between the two ends. Germline V gene sequence: CDR1 MGHRA, CDR2 YSYEKL. The chain's CDR3 is CASSQRKDLHTEAFF. CDR3 bases: TGCGCCAGCAGCCAACGGAAAGACTTACACACTGAAGCTTTCTTT.

This rearrangement joins TRBV2 to TRBJ1-5; TRBD1 matches at 7 bases. The assigned J gene may be wrong: the sequence end matches TRBJ2-3 better. Per the germline V gene, CDR1 is SNHLY and CDR2 is FYNNEI. This CDR3 is 14 amino acids long. The CDR3 reads CASSELGGHQPQYF. CDR3 sequence (DNA): TGTGCCAGCAGTGAGTTAGGGGGCCATCAGCCCCAGTATTTT.

V and J are TRBV7-2 and TRBJ1-6, with no clear D. Trimming cost V 2 bases and J 9 bases, with 17 bases left between them. Per germline, CDR1 SGHTA and CDR2 FQGNSA. This CDR3 comprises 16 residues. The CDR3 sequence is CASSLNPYSAVSPLHF. DNA for the CDR3: TGTGCCAGCAGCTTAAATCCGTACTCGGCGGTTTCACCCCTCCACTTT. Filled out from reference TRBV7-2 and TRBJ1-6, the complete variable domain reads GAGVSQSPSNKVTEKGKDVELRCDPISGHTALYWYRQSLGQGLEFLIYFQGNSAPDKSGLPSDRFSAERTGGSVSTLTIQRTQQEDSAVYLCASSLNPYSAVSPLHFGNGTRLTVT.

With regard to this clone: At one boundary the junction diverges from the germline segment, which might be a read error. The rearrangement joins TRBV19 to TRBJ1-2; 10 positions match TRBD1. Per the germline V gene, CDR1 is LNHDA and CDR2 is SQIVND (reference sequence). The CDR3 consists of 15 residues. CDR3 nucleotide sequence: TGTGTCAGTAGTCGAGAGGGACAGGGGAGGAATGGCTACACCTTC. Protein: CVSSREGQGRNGYTF. Complete variable domain (other parts from reference TRBV19 and TRBJ1-2): DGGITQSPKYLFRKEGQNVTLSCEQNLNHDAMYWYRQDPGQGLRLIYYSQIVNDFQKGDIAEGYSVSREKKESFPLTVTSAQKNPTAFYLCVSSREGQGRNGYTFGSGTRLTVV.

The genes are TRBV10-3 and TRBJ2-3; tentatively, D is TRBD1 (5 bases). The germline V gene encodes CDR1 ENHRY and CDR2 SYGVKD. The CDR3 runs 18 residues. V shed 0 bases and J shed 2 bases, with 18 bases lying between them. The CDR3 reads CAISESGSGSGFTDTQYF. CDR3 DNA sequence: TGTGCCATCAGTGAGTCGGGGTCAGGGTCGGGTTTCACAGATACGCAGTATTTT.

V is TRBV4-3 and J is TRBJ2-7; 11 nucleotides line up with TRBD2. J was trimmed by 6 bases and V by 5 bases; bases with no gene match: 12. Germline CDR1 LGHNA, CDR2 YSLEER. This CDR3 comprises 16 residues. Here the CDR3 DNA reads TGCGCCAGCAGCTCTACGCAAACTAGCGGGGGCTGCGAGCAGTACTTC. Translated, it gives CASSSTQTSGGCEQYF.

The chain recombines TRBV4-1 with TRBJ1-6, with D possibly matching TRBD1 (5 bases). The germline V and J ends were trimmed by 2 bases and 6 bases, with 11 bases remaining between them. The CDR3 is 15 amino acids. Germline CDR1 is MGHRA and CDR2 is YSYEKL. The CDR3 spells CASSQSPQGNSPLHF. The CDR3 coding sequence is TGCGCCAGCAGCCAATCCCCTCAGGGTAATTCACCCCTCCACTTT.

This clone was counted only a few times. The chain joins TRBV7-8 to TRBJ2-7; D gene unclear. Germline V gene data show CDR1 as SGHVS and CDR2 as FQNEAQ. The CDR3 runs to 14 residues. V was pared by 8 bases and J by 2 bases, with 16 bases between. CDR3 sequence reads: CASVLAPQTYEQYF. DNA for the CDR3: TGTGCCAGCGTGCTTGCACCCCAGACCTACGAGCAGTACTTC.

V gene TRBV7-2 combines with J gene TRBJ2-1; the match to TRBD2 covers 8 bases. The CDR3 covers 15 residues. The J segment lost 8 bases and the V segment lost 5 bases, leaving 11 bases of the junction unmatched. In germline, CDR1 is SGHTA, CDR2 FQGNSA. The CDR3 sequence: CASSKGASGFDEQFF. CDR3 bases: TGTGCCAGCAGCAAAGGGGCTAGCGGGTTTGATGAGCAGTTCTTC.

This chain uses TRBV7-8 with TRBJ2-1; TRBD2 matches at 10 bases. The germline gives CDR1 SGHVS, CDR2 FQNEAQ. V shed 6 bases and J 5 bases; nucleotides not matched to a gene: 10. The CDR3 has 16 residues. The CDR3 nucleotides read TGTGCCAGCAGGTCCACTAGCGGGGCCTGGGACAATGAGCAGTTCTTC. Its translation is CASRSTSGAWDNEQFF.

V and J are TRBV30 and TRBJ1-1; D perhaps matches TRBD1 (5 bases). Trimming removed 1 base at V and 3 bases at J, with 15 bases between. Looked up from germline, CDR1 is GTSNPN and CDR2 is SVGIG (reference sequence). This CDR3 spans 15 amino acids. This CDR3 is CAWSAGHPGDTEAFF. Written as DNA, the CDR3 is TGTGCCTGGAGTGCAGGACACCCTGGGGACACTGAAGCTTTCTTT. The variable domain in full, with the rest retrieved from reference TRBV30 and TRBJ1-1, is SQTIHQWPATLVQPVGSPLSLECTVEGTSNPNLYWYRQAAGRGLQLLFYSVGIGQISSEVPQNLSASRPQDRQFILSSKKLLLSDSGFYLCAWSAGHPGDTEAFFGQGTRLTVV.

This chain joins TRBV29-1 and TRBJ1-1; maybe TRBD1 (5 bases). Trimming shortened V by 4 bases and J by 1 base, and 7 bases separated the two germline ends. CDR3 length equals 12 residues. Looked up from germline, CDR1 is SQVTM and CDR2 is ANQGSEA. The CDR3 bases are TGCAGCGTTGGACAGCCGAACACTGAAGCTTTCTTT. Its translation: CSVGQPNTEAFF.

The chain combines TRBV5-5 with TRBJ2-5; TRBD1 is a possible D gene (6 bases). Trimming pared 1 base from V and 5 bases from J, leaving 12 bases between. The germline CDR1 and CDR2 sequences are SGHKS and YYEKEE (reference sequence). This CDR3 has 14 residues. This CDR3 is CASSLLGAGETQYF. CDR3 DNA sequence: TGTGCCAGCAGCTTGTTGGGGGCTGGGGAGACCCAGTACTTC. Based on the CDR3 plus reference TRBV5-5 and TRBJ2-5, the full variable domain is DAGVTQSPTHLIKTRGQQVTLRCSPISGHKSVSWYQQVLGQGPQFIFQYYEKEERGRGNFPDRFSARQFPNYSSELNVNALLLGDSALYLCASSLLGAGETQYFGPGTRLLVL.

In regard to this clone: The same CDR3 can be traced to other DNA sequences in this sample. The rearrangement uses TRBV19 and TRBJ2-5; D gene uncertain. CDR1 and CDR2 (germline): LNHDA, SQIVND (reference sequence). This CDR3 contains 12 residues. The V end lost 0 bases, the J end lost 4 bases, and 3 bases lay between the germline ends. DNA of the CDR3: TGTGCCAGTAGTATAGATCGAGAGACCCAGTACTTC. Amino acids: CASSIDRETQYF.

This chain uses TRBV13 with TRBJ2-7, with 8 bases lining up with TRBD1. The CDR3 totals 16 residues. The germline V gene encodes CDR1 PRHDT and CDR2 FYEKMQ (reference sequence). After removal of 5 bases from V and 4 bases from J, the junction contained 13 bases not matched to a gene. CDR3 coding DNA: TGTGCCAGCAGCCTTTATAGGACAGGGCTTCGATACGAGCAGTACTTC. Translation: CASSLYRTGLRYEQYF. The entire variable domain, with the rest obtained from reference TRBV13 and TRBJ2-7, is as follows: AAGVIQSPRHLIKEKRETATLKCYPIPRHDTVYWYQQGPGQDPQFLISFYEKMQSDKGSIPDRFSAQQFSDYHSELNMSSLELGDSALYFCASSLYRTGLRYEQYFGPGTRLTVT.

The chain recombines TRBV6-1 with TRBJ1-5; no reliable D call. The CDR3 runs 14 residues. The V gene's germline CDR1 is MNHNS and CDR2 SASEGT. V shed 4 bases and J shed 5 bases, with 12 bases lying between them. The CDR3 DNA follows: TGTGCCAGCAGTGCGCGTCAGGTCGATCAGCCCCAGCATTTT. Its protein product is CASSARQVDQPQHF.

The chain employs TRBV5-1 and TRBJ2-7; 11 bases map to TRBD1. J gave up 3 bases and V 5 bases, and 4 bases lay outside the gene matches. The germline CDR1 and CDR2 sequences are SGHRS and YFSETQ. The CDR3 extends over 14 amino acids. The CDR3 nucleotides read TGCGCCAGCAGAACCGGGACAGGGGGCTACGAGCAGTACTTC. Residues: CASRTGTGGYEQYF.